The clone carrying this TCR beta chain showed up just a few times. Its cognate antigen is unknown. Different DNA sequences within this sample yield the same CDR3. The sample comes from a study of shared clonotypes between healthy human individuals. Study-wide background: Three plates each covered CD4 naive and memory; CD8 naive two, CD8 memory one. The study, taken as a whole, reports: Lower generation probabilities were found for non-shared clonotypes than for those shared by all four donors.

The CDR3 totals 14 residues. V shed 3 bases, J shed 1 base, and the junction held 0 bases outside the gene matches. Germline V lookup: CDR1 KGHSH, CDR2 LQKENI. In the authors' methods: Filtering differed because ImmunoSEQ produced junction-only sequences that carried no quality scores. Some clones are missing from TCRdb's copy, which holds only in-frame ones; the method was immunoSEQ multiplex PCR. The V and J calls and clone size were taken over from that table, and D and trimming were inferred from the DNA. The sample has about 1.5 million clones, over 95% seen once. In the CD4+ fraction, cells were divided into CD45RA+ naive and CD45RA-negative memory subsets.

This clonotype originated in a man aged 25-45 years in good health. Input material: naive CD4+ T cells sorted from blood. Described subset: CD45RA+ positively selected. The chain employs TRBV18 and TRBJ1-1; 9 bases line up with TRBD1. In DNA, the CDR3 is TGTGCCAGCTCACCGGGACAGGGGAACACTGAAGCTTTCTTT. Its protein is CASSPGQGNTEAFF.